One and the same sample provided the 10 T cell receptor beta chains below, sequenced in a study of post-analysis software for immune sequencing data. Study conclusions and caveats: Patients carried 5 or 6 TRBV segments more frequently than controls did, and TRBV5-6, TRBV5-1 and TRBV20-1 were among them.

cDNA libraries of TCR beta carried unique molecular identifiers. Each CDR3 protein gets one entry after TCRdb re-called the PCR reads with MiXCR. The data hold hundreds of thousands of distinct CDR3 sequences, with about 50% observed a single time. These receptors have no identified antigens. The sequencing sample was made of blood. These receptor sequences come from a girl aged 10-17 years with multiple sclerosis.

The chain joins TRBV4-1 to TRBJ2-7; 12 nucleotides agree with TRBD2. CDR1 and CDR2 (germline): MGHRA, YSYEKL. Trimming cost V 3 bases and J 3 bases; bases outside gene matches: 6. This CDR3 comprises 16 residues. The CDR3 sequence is CASSQQTSGGFYEQYF. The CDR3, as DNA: TGCGCCAGCAGCCAGCAGACTAGCGGGGGCTTCTACGAGCAGTACTTC.

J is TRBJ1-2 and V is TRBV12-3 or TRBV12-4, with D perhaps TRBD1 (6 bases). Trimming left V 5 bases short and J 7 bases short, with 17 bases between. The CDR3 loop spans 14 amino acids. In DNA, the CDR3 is TGTGCCAGCAGTCGACAGGACTTCTCTATTGGCTACACCTTC. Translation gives CASSRQDFSIGYTF.

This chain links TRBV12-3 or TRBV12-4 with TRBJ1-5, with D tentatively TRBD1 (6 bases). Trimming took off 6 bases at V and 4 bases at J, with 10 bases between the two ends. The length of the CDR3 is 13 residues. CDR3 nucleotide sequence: TGTGCCAGCAGGGGGACACTGAATCAGCCCCAGCATTTT. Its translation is CASRGTLNQPQHF.

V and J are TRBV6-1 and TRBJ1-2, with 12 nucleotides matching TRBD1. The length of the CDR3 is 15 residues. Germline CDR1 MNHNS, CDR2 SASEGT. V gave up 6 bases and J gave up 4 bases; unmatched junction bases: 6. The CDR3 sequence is CASRDGTGGGYGYTF. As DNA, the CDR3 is TGTGCCAGCAGGGACGGGACAGGGGGCGGCTATGGCTACACCTTC.

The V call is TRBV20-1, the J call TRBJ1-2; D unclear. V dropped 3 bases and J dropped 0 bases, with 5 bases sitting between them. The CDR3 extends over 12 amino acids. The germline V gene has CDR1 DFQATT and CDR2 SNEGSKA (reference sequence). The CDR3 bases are TGCAGTGCTAGCTACTCTAACTATGGCTACACCTTC. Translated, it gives CSASYSNYGYTF.

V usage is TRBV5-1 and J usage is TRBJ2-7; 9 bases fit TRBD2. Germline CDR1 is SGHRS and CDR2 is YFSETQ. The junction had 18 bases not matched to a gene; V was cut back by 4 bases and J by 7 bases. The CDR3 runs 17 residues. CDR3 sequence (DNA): TGCGCCAGCAGCCAAGCGGGGGGCCCGAGGGCCTACAATGAGCAGTACTTC. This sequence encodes CASSQAGGPRAYNEQYF.

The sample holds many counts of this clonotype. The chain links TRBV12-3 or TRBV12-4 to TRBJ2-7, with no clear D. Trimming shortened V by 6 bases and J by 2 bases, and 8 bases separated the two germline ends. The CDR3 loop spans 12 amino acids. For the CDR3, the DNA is TGTGCCAGCAGCTTAACAACCTACGAGCAGTACTTC. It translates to CASSLTTYEQYF.

CDR3: CASSPQGRIQFF. CDR3 DNA: TGTGCCAGCAGCCCGCAGGGTAGAATACAGTTCTTC. The chain has TRBV12-3 or TRBV12-4 and TRBJ2-1, with D perhaps TRBD1 (5 bases). The CDR3 runs 12 residues. The germline V and J ends were trimmed by 6 bases and 13 bases, with 16 bases remaining between them.

As DNA, the CDR3 is TGTGCCAGCAGCCCCCTGGGACGGATTAATGAAAAACTGTTTTTT. Protein: CASSPLGRINEKLFF. The genes are TRBV7-2 and TRBJ1-4, with a tentative D call TRBD1 (5 bases). Germline CDR1 and CDR2: SGHTA and FQGNSA. This CDR3 region has 15 residues. V was clipped by 5 bases and J by 4 bases, with 14 bases between them.

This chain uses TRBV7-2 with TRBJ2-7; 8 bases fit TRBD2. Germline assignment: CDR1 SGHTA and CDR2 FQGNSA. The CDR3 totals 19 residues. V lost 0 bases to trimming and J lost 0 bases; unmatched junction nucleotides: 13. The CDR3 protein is CASSLARAGELGVSYEQYF. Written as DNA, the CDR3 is TGTGCCAGCAGCTTAGCCAGAGCGGGAGAATTAGGAGTCTCCTACGAGCAGTACTTC.